This T cell receptor beta chain was captured in a study of blood T cell repertoires in COVID-19. On the study more broadly: Sources were T cells, B-cell-depleted T cells, or PBMCs; the material itself was cDNA or gDNA.

This clone was observed a handful of times. The method was immunoSEQ multiplex PCR; TCRdb's version includes in-frame clones alone and lacks a portion of them. The sample carries around 290,000 clones, 75% to 90% recorded once. The CDR3 covers 14 residues. With 6 bases removed from V and 1 base from J, the gap between germline ends came to 12 bases. CDR1 is MNHEY and CDR2 is SVGAGI in the germline V gene. Enrolment of Seattle patients took place during active infection, and they were followed longitudinally. This receptor was taken from a woman aged 70-85 years with COVID-19, enrolled during active disease. This sequence joins TRBV6-5 and TRBJ1-1, with D perhaps TRBD1 (5 bases). The source material was peripheral blood. In DNA form, the CDR3 reads TGTGCCAGCAGCACAAGGGGTTCGAACACTGAAGCTTTCTTT. Encoded protein: CASSTRGSNTEAFF.